Sequencing of this T cell receptor (beta chain) was carried out in a study of blood T cell repertoires in COVID-19. Study summary: The United States, Italy and Spain supplied acute and convalescent COVID-19 samples. PBMCs, B-cell-depleted T cells, or T cells provided the cDNA or gDNA that made up the material.

The germline V gene encodes CDR1 MNHEY and CDR2 SMNVEV (reference sequence). Unmatched junction bases numbered 6, after V lost 0 bases and J lost 7 bases. The CDR3 runs 15 residues. Clones were read by immunoSEQ multiplex PCR, and TCRdb kept only the in-frame ones, dropping some. This table has some 170,000 clones, about 75% appearing once. This TCR was sampled from a woman in her 70s with acute or convalescent COVID-19. V usage is TRBV27 and J usage is TRBJ2-7, with 10 bases lining up with TRBD1. Sequencing was done on a sample of peripheral blood. Written as DNA, the CDR3 is TGTGCCAGCAGTTTATCCGACAGGGGGCTAGAGGAGCAGTACTTC. Translating gives CASSLSDRGLEEQYF.